The clone carrying this T cell receptor beta chain was seen a handful of times. Its matching antigen is unknown. This sample was taken from a study of T-cell memory formation after mild COVID-19. General study results and limits: Shrinking CD4+ clones resided mostly in CM and EM, and CD8+ ones in EMRA. Clones that contracted from day 15 to 85 had balanced CD4/CD8; later expanders were CD4+ biased.

TCRdb re-analysed the 5' RACE reads in MiXCR, keeping a single row per CDR3 protein. This table holds about 320,000 distinct CDR3 sequences, 13% to 15% found once. This clonotype was obtained from a man between 18 and 29 years old who had mild COVID-19 (a few samples of this study predate the infection). Cell type and time point are not known. Sequencing input: PBMCs or a T cell subset sorted from them (not recorded which).

The CDR3: CSAAPGSYNEQFF. The CDR3 DNA reads TGCAGTGCCGCGCCAGGCTCCTACAATGAGCAGTTCTTC. The chain joins TRBV20-1 to TRBJ2-1; D is undetermined. The CDR3 is made up of 13 amino acids. V lost 6 bases and J 0 bases, leaving 9 bases between the germline ends. In germline, CDR1 is DFQATT, CDR2 SNEGSKA (reference sequence).